One sample yielded the 25 T cell receptor beta chains listed below, sequenced in a study of T cell changes during pregnancy in multiple sclerosis. Repertoires were generated with immunoSEQ multiplex PCR, while TCRdb's copy carries only in-frame clones and drops some. The sample holds about 24,000 clones; about 92% are singletons and the top ten take 9.4%. The starting material was CD8+ T cells from peripheral blood mononuclear cells, obtained in the third trimester of pregnancy. Source of these receptors: a female donor in good health, enrolled as a control in a pregnancy study.

The chain has TRBV21-1 and TRBJ1-2. TRBV21-1 is a pseudogene segment. CDR3 length: 18 amino acids. The CDR3 loop is CASSPPPREGELNYGYTF. The CDR3, as DNA: TGTGCCAGCAGCCCTCCCCCTCGTGAGGGAGAGCTTAACTATGGCTACACCTTC.

This chain connects TRBV11-3 to TRBJ2-4; D is undetermined. V was shortened by 0 bases and J by 0 bases, with 21 bases between the two germline ends. Germline V gene data show CDR1 as SGHNT and CDR2 as YENEEA. This CDR3 region has 20 residues. CDR3 sequence reads: CASSLDGLRHLNLAKNIQYF. The DNA for the CDR3 is TGTGCCAGCAGCTTAGATGGGCTGAGACACCTAAACTTAGCCAAAAACATTCAGTACTTC.

This chain links TRBV10-3 with TRBJ1-1, with TRBD1 matching over 9 bases. Per the germline V gene, CDR1 is ENHRY and CDR2 is SYGVKD. The CDR3 runs to 13 residues. The junction had 1 base not matched to a gene; V was cut back by 6 bases and J by 2 bases. CDR3 sequence reads: CAIRDRGNTEAFF. CDR3 DNA sequence: TGTGCCATCAGGGACAGGGGAAACACTGAAGCTTTCTTT.

The chain uses TRBV6-5 and TRBJ1-2; D gene unclear. Germline loops: CDR1 MNHEY, CDR2 SVGAGI. The CDR3 is made up of 13 amino acids. Trimming removed 5 bases from V and 3 bases from J, with 10 bases in between. This CDR3 is CASSLSGYYGYTF. CDR3 in DNA: TGTGCCAGCAGTCTCTCCGGTTACTATGGCTACACCTTC.

V and J are TRBV9 and TRBJ1-1; D ambiguous. V was clipped by 8 bases and J by 1 base, with 9 bases between them. From germline, CDR1 is SGDLS and CDR2 YYNGEE. The CDR3 is 12 residues long. The CDR3 sequence is CASGGSNTEAFF. In DNA, the CDR3 is TGTGCCAGTGGAGGATCGAACACTGAAGCTTTCTTT.

The chain carries TRBV7-8 and TRBJ2-1; D is perhaps TRBD2 (6 bases). This CDR3 has 15 residues. CDR1 SGHVS and CDR2 FQNEAQ come from the germline V gene. V was clipped by 4 bases and J by 2 bases, with 12 bases between them. Here the CDR3 reads CASSSGEAAYNEQFF. As DNA, the CDR3 is TGTGCCAGCAGCTCTGGGGAGGCGGCCTACAATGAGCAGTTCTTC.

V and J are TRBV5-6 and TRBJ2-1, with D possibly being TRBD1 (5 bases). Trimming shortened V by 3 bases and J by 0 bases, and 16 bases separated the two germline ends. CDR1 is SGHDT, CDR2 YYEEEE, per germline. This CDR3 region has 17 residues. The CDR3 region is CASSSMTAASSYNEQFF. CDR3 DNA: TGTGCCAGCAGCTCTATGACAGCTGCTAGCTCCTACAATGAGCAGTTCTTC.

The chain carries TRBV14 and TRBJ2-1; possible D gene TRBD2, 5 bases. Germline CDR1 reads SGHDN; CDR2 reads FVKESK. V dropped 3 bases and J dropped 9 bases, with 12 bases sitting between them. CDR3 length: 13 amino acids. CDR3 region: CASSHIGVGEQFF. DNA for the CDR3: TGTGCCAGCAGCCATATCGGGGTCGGTGAGCAGTTCTTC.

The rearrangement links TRBV19 to TRBJ2-7; D perhaps matches TRBD2 (5 bases). Germline CDR1 is LNHDA and CDR2 is SQIVND (reference sequence). V lost 1 base and J 5 bases, leaving 9 bases between the germline ends. CDR3 length: 13 amino acids. The CDR3 sequence is CASSIGGVNEQYF. In nucleotides, the CDR3 is TGTGCCAGTAGTATAGGGGGAGTGAACGAGCAGTACTTC.

The V call is TRBV7-8, the J call TRBJ1-4, with D perhaps TRBD1 (5 bases). CDR1 and CDR2 from the germline V gene are SGHVS and FQNEAQ. The CDR3 contains 15 residues. The germline V and J ends were trimmed by 2 bases and 5 bases, with 12 bases remaining between them. The CDR3 DNA is TGTGCCAGCAGCTTAATCGGGGGACCGAATGAAAAACTGTTTTTT. This gives the protein CASSLIGGPNEKLFF.

This clone is a singleton in its sample. This chain connects TRBV30 to TRBJ2-7, with D possibly matching TRBD1 (5 bases). The CDR3 totals 15 residues. Germline V gene lookup returns CDR1 GTSNPN and CDR2 SVGIG (reference sequence). Trimming removed 3 bases at V and 2 bases at J, with 17 bases between. Here the CDR3 DNA reads TGTGCCTGGAGAGCCTCCAGGGTATTCCCCTACGAGCAGTACTTC. Translation: CAWRASRVFPYEQYF.

The rearrangement uses TRBV4-1 and TRBJ1-5; D is perhaps TRBD1 (6 bases). V was clipped by 0 bases and J by 6 bases, with 12 bases between them. The germline CDR1 and CDR2 sequences are MGHRA and YSYEKL. The CDR3 extends over 15 amino acids. The CDR3 sequence: CASSQDRGGGQPQHF. For the CDR3, the DNA is TGCGCCAGCAGCCAAGATCGGGGAGGGGGTCAGCCCCAGCATTTT.

The chain recombines TRBV7-9 with TRBJ2-7; 7 nucleotides agree with TRBD2. This CDR3 spans 15 amino acids. The ends lost 4 bases at V and 2 bases at J; junction bases unmatched: 8. Germline CDR1 is SEHNR and CDR2 is FQNEAQ (reference sequence). Here the CDR3 reads CASSYEGLSAYEQYF. For the CDR3, the DNA is TGTGCCAGCAGCTACGAGGGACTATCTGCCTACGAGCAGTACTTC.

This chain uses TRBV6-5 with TRBJ2-3; D uncertain. The CDR3 extends over 14 amino acids. Germline values: CDR1 MNHEY, CDR2 SVGAGI. Between the trimmed V and J ends, which lost 6 bases and 6 bases, there was a span of 16 bases. In DNA, the CDR3 is TGTGCCAGCAGGTCCGGGTCACCCATGGATACGCAGTATTTT. It encodes CASRSGSPMDTQYF.

This clone has a single count. The V call is TRBV29-1, the J call TRBJ1-3, with D tentatively TRBD1 (6 bases). The V gene's germline CDR1 is SQVTM and CDR2 ANQGSEA. Trimming cost V 5 bases and J 0 bases, with 14 bases left between them. This CDR3 region has 15 residues. The CDR3 DNA reads as TGCAGCGTTCAGGGACATCCCGACTCTGGAAACACCATATATTTT. This gives the protein CSVQGHPDSGNTIYF.

The rearrangement uses TRBV11-2 and TRBJ1-1; D is ambiguous. CDR1 is SGHAT and CDR2 is FQNNGV in the germline V gene. The ends were cut back, 7 bases at V and 2 bases at J, with 17 bases in the middle. The CDR3 is 15 residues long. CDR3 sequence: CASTVQSLGNTEAFF. DNA of the CDR3: TGTGCCAGCACCGTACAGAGTCTTGGAAACACTGAAGCTTTCTTT. The variable domain in full, completed from reference TRBV11-2 and TRBJ1-1, reads EAGVAQSPRYKIIEKRQSVAFWCNPISGHATLYWYQQILGQGPKLLIQFQNNGVVDDSQLPKDRFSAERLKGVDSTLKIQPAKLEDSAVYLCASTVQSLGNTEAFFGQGTRLTVV.

The chain recombines TRBV7-9 with TRBJ2-7; 11 bases map to TRBD2. The CDR3 sequence is 19 residues long. Trimming cost V 4 bases and J 1 base; bases outside gene matches: 15. CDR1 is SEHNR, CDR2 FQNEAQ, per germline (reference sequence). The CDR3 DNA is TGTGCCAGCAGCTCCACCCTAGCGGGAGGAGCGATAAGGTCCTACGAGCAGTACTTC. This gives the protein CASSSTLAGGAIRSYEQYF.

The J gene is TRBJ1-1, the V gene TRBV10-1; D remains ambiguous. V lost 0 bases, J lost 10 bases, and 9 bases lay in between. This CDR3 has 12 amino acids. Germline V gene data show CDR1 as WNHNN and CDR2 as SYGVQD (reference sequence). The CDR3 coding sequence is TGCGCCAGCAGTGAGTCCGGTGCGGGAGCTTTCTTT. Translated: CASSESGAGAFF.

The V and J genes are TRBV27 and TRBJ1-4; 12 positions agree with TRBD1. The CDR3 is 15 residues long. Per the germline V gene, CDR1 is MNHEY and CDR2 is SMNVEV (reference sequence). The V and J ends lost 2 bases and 7 bases, in that order; junction bases with no gene match: 2. CDR3 DNA sequence: TGTGCCAGCAGTTTAGGGGGACAGGGGGCTGAAAAACTGTTTTTT. This sequence encodes CASSLGGQGAEKLFF.

The chain links TRBV11-3 to TRBJ2-7; D is possibly TRBD2 (6 bases). Germline assignment: CDR1 SGHNT and CDR2 YENEEA. The V end lost 5 bases, the J end lost 0 bases, and 20 bases lay between the germline ends. This CDR3 is 17 amino acids long. This chain's CDR3 is CASSNTPGSGPSYEQYF. CDR3 DNA: TGTGCCAGCAGCAACACCCCGGGTAGCGGCCCCTCCTACGAGCAGTACTTC.

The chain couples TRBV5-4 to TRBJ1-1; D remains unclear. CDR1 SGHNT and CDR2 YYREEE come from the germline V gene (reference sequence). The V end was cut by 7 bases, the J end by 1 base, with 17 bases between. This CDR3 spans 15 amino acids. The CDR3 coding sequence is TGTGCCAGCCTCAGAGTCGAGGGTAAGAACACTGAAGCTTTCTTT. This encodes CASLRVEGKNTEAFF.

V is TRBV7-9 and J is TRBJ1-2; 12 positions agree with TRBD1. Germline lookup yields CDR1 SEHNR and CDR2 FQNEAQ (reference sequence). The CDR3 extends over 13 amino acids. The CDR3 here is CATGQGALYGYTF. The CDR3 bases are TGTGCAACGGGACAGGGGGCTCTCTATGGCTACACCTTC.

V and J are TRBV10-3 and TRBJ2-7, with 8 bases lining up with TRBD2. CDR3 length: 13 residues. Trimming at V came to 10 bases and at J to 0 bases, leaving 5 bases not matched to a gene. Germline-derived CDR1 and CDR2 are ENHRY and SYGVKD. DNA of the CDR3: TGTGCCACCCGGGGGGGAAACTCCTACGAGCAGTACTTC. It is translated as CATRGGNSYEQYF.

V is TRBV2 and J is TRBJ2-5; D gene unclear. CDR1 is SNHLY, CDR2 FYNNEI, per germline. The V end was cut by 0 bases, the J end by 13 bases, with 15 bases between. The length of the CDR3 is 13 residues. CDR3 DNA sequence: TGTGCCAGCAGTGAAGCGCGTACCAGAGAGCGGTACTTC. The encoded protein is CASSEARTRERYF.

The rearrangement uses TRBV7-3 and TRBJ2-2; possibly TRBD2 for D (5 bases). The CDR3 has 15 amino acids. Germline CDR1 SGHTA, CDR2 FQGTGA. The V end lost 1 base, the J end lost 3 bases, and 9 bases lay between the germline ends. The CDR3 loop reads CASSLKGGYTGELFF. DNA for the CDR3: TGTGCCAGCAGCTTAAAGGGCGGGTACACCGGGGAGCTGTTTTTT.